The source of this TCR beta chain is a study of cytomegalovirus exposure and HLA in healthy donors. As for the study in general: Roughly 170 million T cells yielded 117 million unique TCR beta sequences in earlier analysis. Study-wide results and limits: It was confirmed in vitro that three of the CMV-associated chains were specific for CMV antigens.

As for the donors, each was a healthy bone marrow donor. This donor's file did not include a recorded CMV serostatus. With 1 base removed from V and 8 bases from J, the gap between germline ends came to 7 bases. CDR1 and CDR2 (germline): SGHTA, FQGTGA. The CDR3 sequence is 12 residues long. The PCR contained 60 Vbeta and 13 Jbeta primers. TCRdb's copy holds only in-frame clones and misses some; the assay was immunoSEQ multiplex PCR. The sample has some 130,000 clones, approximately 61% seen once; the top ten hold more than 1.5%. For this clone: Antigen: not known.

The clonotype was recovered from a human donor in good health. Sequenced sample: PBMCs. V is TRBV7-3 and J is TRBJ2-3; tentative D call: TRBD2 (6 bases). CDR3 loop: CASSLKGGTQYF. The CDR3 nucleotides read TGTGCCAGCAGCTTAAAGGGAGGTACGCAGTATTTT.